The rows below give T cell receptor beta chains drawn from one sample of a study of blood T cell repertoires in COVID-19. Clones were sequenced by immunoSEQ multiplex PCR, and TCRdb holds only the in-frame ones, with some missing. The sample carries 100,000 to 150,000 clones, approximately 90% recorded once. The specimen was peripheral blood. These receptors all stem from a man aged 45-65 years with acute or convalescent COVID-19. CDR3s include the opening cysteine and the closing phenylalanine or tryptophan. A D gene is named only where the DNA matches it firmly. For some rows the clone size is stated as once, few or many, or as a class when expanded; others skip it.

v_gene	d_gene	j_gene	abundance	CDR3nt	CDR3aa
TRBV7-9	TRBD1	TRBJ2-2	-	TGTGCCAGCAGCCGGGGACAGGGTAGCACCGGGGAGCTGTTTTTT	CASSRGQGSTGELFF
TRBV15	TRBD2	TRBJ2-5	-	TGTGCCACCAGCGTGAGGACTAGCGGGGCGGGGGAGACCCAGTACTTC	CATSVRTSGAGETQYF
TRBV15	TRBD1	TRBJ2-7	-	TGTGCCACCAGCAGAGATCTGTTGGGACAGGGAGGCTACGAGCAGTACTTC	CATSRDLLGQGGYEQYF
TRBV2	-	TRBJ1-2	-	TGTGCCAGCAGTGAAACCCCGGCGGCTAACTATGGCTACACCTTC	CASSETPAANYGYTF
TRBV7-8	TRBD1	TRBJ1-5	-	TGTGCCAGCAGCTTAGGACAGGGGGCGGATCAGCCCCAGCATTTT	CASSLGQGADQPQHF
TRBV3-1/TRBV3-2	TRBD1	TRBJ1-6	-	TGTGCCAGCAGCCATCGAGGGGGCGAGCGAAATTCACCCCTCCACTTT	CASSHRGGERNSPLHF
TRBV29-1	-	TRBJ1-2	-	TGCAGCGTTGAGGCAGGGGAGCTGAGCGGCTACACCTTC	CSVEAGELSGYTF
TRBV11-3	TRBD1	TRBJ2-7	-	TGTGCCAGCACACGGACAGGGGTGCACGAGCAGTACTTC	CASTRTGVHEQYF
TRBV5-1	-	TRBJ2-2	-	TGCGCCAGCAGCTTGGACACGAACACCGGGGAGCTGTTTTTT	CASSLDTNTGELFF
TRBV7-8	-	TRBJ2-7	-	TGTGCCAGCAGCAGTGTATGGGGGCCCCGCTCCTACGAGCAGTACTTC	CASSSVWGPRSYEQYF
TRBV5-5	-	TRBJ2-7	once	TGTGCCAGCAGCTTGGTGGAGGGCATTGAGGCTTACGAGCAGTACTTC	CASSLVEGIEAYEQYF
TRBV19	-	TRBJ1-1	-	TGTGCCAGTAGTCCGGAACTACAGGGCCCCGGCACTGAAGCTTTCTTT	CASSPELQGPGTEAFF
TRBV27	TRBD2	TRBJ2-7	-	TGTGCCAGCAGTTCACTAGCGGACTCCTACGAGCAGTACTTC	CASSSLADSYEQYF
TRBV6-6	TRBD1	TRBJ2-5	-	TGTGCCAGCAGTCGAACCTTACAGGGGGCTAAAGAGACCCAGTACTTC	CASSRTLQGAKETQYF
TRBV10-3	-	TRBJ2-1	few	TGTGCCATCAGTGACCGTTCGGGAGCGGTGGAGCAGTTCTTC	CAISDRSGAVEQFF
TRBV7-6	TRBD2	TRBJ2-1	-	TGTGCCAGCAGCCCCCGTAGCGGGAGAGGGGGGAATGAGCAGTTCTTC	CASSPRSGRGGNEQFF
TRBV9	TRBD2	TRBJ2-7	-	TGTGCCAGCAGCGTTAGCGGGAGTCATGATGAGCAGTACTTC	CASSVSGSHDEQYF
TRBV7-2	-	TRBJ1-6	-	TGTGCCAGCAGCTCCCTAGGCAGAATTAATTCACCCCTCCACTTT	CASSSLGRINSPLHF
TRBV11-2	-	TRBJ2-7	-	TGTGCCAGCAGCCACCCAGGTGCCTACGAGCAGTACTTC	CASSHPGAYEQYF
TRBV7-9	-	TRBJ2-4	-	TGTGCCAGCAGCTCCGGAACTAGGGTCATTCAGTACTTC	CASSSGTRVIQYF
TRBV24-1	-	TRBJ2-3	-	TGTGCCACCAGTGATTTAGGGGGGGCAAGCACAGATACGCAGTATTTT	CATSDLGGASTDTQYF
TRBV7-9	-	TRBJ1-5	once	TGTGCCAGCAGCTTGCGGGGAGATAGCAATCAGCCCCAGCATTTT	CASSLRGDSNQPQHF
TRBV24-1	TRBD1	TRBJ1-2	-	TGTGCCACCAGTGACCCGGGACAGGGCCCTGGCTACACCTTC	CATSDPGQGPGYTF
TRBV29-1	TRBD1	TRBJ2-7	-	TGCAGCGCCTGGACAGGGGGGAGCTCCTACGAGCAGTACTTC	CSAWTGGSSYEQYF
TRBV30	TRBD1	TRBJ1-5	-	TGTGCCTGGAGTCACCGGACAGGGGGAGGTCAGCCCCAGCATTTT	CAWSHRTGGGQPQHF
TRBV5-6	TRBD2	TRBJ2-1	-	TGTGCCAGCAGCTTGGTTTTAGCGGGGGATTACAATGAGCAGTTCTTC	CASSLVLAGDYNEQFF
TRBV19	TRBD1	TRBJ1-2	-	TGTGCCAGTAGCCGGACAGGGGGCGAAACCGCTGGCTACACCTTC	CASSRTGGETAGYTF
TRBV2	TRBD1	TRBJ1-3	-	TGTGCCAGCATGGGACAGTCCTCTGGAAACACCATATATTTT	CASMGQSSGNTIYF
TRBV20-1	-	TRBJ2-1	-	TGCAGTGCTGGCTCGGGGTTTGAGCAGTTCTTC	CSAGSGFEQFF
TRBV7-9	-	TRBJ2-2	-	TGTGCCAGCAGCTTAGGATCGGGAGACACCGGGGAGCTGTTTTTT	CASSLGSGDTGELFF
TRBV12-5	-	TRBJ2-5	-	TGTGCTAGTGGTTTGGACGGGGTTGGGATGGCCCAGTACTTC	CASGLDGVGMAQYF
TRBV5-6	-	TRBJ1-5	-	TGTGCCAGCAGCTTGGGGGAGGCTCGGAGAGGCAATCAGCCCCAGCATTTT	CASSLGEARRGNQPQHF